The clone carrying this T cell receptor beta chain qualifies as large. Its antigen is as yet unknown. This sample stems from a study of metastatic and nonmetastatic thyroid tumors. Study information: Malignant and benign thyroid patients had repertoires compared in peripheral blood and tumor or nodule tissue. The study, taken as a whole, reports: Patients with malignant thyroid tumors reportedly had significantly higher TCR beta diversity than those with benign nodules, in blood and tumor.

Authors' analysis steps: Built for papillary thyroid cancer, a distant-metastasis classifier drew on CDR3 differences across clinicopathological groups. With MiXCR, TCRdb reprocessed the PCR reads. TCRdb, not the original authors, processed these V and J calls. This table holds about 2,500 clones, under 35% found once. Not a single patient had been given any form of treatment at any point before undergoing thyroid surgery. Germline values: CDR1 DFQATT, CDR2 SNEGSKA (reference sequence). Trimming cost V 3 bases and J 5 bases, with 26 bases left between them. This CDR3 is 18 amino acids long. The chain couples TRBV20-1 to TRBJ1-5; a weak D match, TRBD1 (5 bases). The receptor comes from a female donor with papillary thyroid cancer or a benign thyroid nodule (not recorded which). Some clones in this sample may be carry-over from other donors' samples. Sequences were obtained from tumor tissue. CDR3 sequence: CSASTPGPEQGGDQPQHF. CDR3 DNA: TGCAGTGCTAGTACGCCGGGCCCGGAGCAGGGCGGGGATCAGCCCCAGCATTTT.